The present T cell receptor beta chain was sequenced within a study of T-cell reconstitution after alpha-beta-depleted transplantation in children. Using unique molecular identifiers, the investigators prepared the TCRbeta library. TCRdb called the PCR reads again in MiXCR, with one record for every CDR3 protein. The sample contains 350,000 to 400,000 distinct CDR3 sequences, approximately 20% of which appear only once. Deletions cut 6 bases from V and 1 base from J, with 23 bases between. The CDR3 sequence is 18 residues long. This clonotype was obtained from a human donor who donated a stem cell graft to a child with acute myeloid leukemia. Sequencing was performed on PBMCs from the stem cell graft donor, taken from the stem cell graft. The rearrangement links TRBV12-3 or TRBV12-4 to TRBJ2-3, with D possibly matching TRBD2 (5 bases). CDR3: CASSQPTGLAEGTDTQYF. In DNA, the CDR3 is TGTGCCAGCAGCCAACCCACGGGCCTAGCCGAGGGCACAGATACGCAGTATTTT.